This TCR beta chain was observed in a study of PD-1 blockade in classical Hodgkin lymphoma. With respect to this clone: The antigen remains unidentified.

J was trimmed by 6 bases and V by 5 bases; bases with no gene match: 2. Germline CDR1 reads MNHNS; CDR2 reads SASEGT. The CDR3 runs 14 residues. Study observations and caveats: Compared with healthy donors, newly diagnosed patients reportedly showed lower baseline TCR diversity.

TCRdb keeps only in-frame clones here, not all; method: immunoSEQ multiplex PCR. Of over 90,000 clones listed, 89% are singletons. Exposure to brentuximab vedotin varied, and each patient had relapsed following autologous stem cell transplantation. The chain employs TRBV6-1 and TRBJ2-2, with 11 nucleotides matching TRBD1. The sequenced sample was peripheral blood mononuclear cells (PBMCs), obtained before the second cycle of nivolumab. This TCR derives from a human donor with classical Hodgkin lymphoma. CDR3 protein: CASSPGQGAGELFF. CDR3 bases: TGTGCCAGCAGTCCGGGACAGGGGGCCGGGGAGCTGTTTTTT.